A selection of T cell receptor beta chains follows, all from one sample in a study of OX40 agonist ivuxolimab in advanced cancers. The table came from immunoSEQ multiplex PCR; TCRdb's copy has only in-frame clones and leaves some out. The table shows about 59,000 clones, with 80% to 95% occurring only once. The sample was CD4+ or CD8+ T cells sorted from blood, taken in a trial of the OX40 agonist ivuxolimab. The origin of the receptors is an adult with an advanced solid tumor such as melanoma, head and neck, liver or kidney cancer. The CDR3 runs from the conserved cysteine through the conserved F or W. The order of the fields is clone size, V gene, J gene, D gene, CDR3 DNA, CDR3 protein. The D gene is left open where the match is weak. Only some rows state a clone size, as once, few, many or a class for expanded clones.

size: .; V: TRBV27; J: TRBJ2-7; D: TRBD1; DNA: TGTGCCAGCAGTTTAGGGACAGCATACGAGCAGTACTTC; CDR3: CASSLGTAYEQYF
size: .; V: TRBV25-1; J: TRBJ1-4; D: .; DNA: TGTGCCAGCAGTGAATGGACCGGAGGGGAACTGTTTTTT; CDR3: CASSEWTGGELFF
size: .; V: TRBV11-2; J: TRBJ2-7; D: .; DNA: TGTGCCAGCAGCTCTTTCGGGGGATACGAGCAGTACTTC; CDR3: CASSSFGGYEQYF
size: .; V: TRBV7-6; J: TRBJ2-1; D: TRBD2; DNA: TGTGCCAGCAGCGTCGGCCATACTAGCGGGAGTTACAATGAGCAGTTCTTC; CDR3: CASSVGHTSGSYNEQFF
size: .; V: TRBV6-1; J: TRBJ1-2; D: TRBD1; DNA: TGTGCCAGCAGTGAAGCGGGGGACAGGGCGTCCTCTCGACTCTATGGCTACACCTTC; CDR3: CASSEAGDRASSRLYGYTF
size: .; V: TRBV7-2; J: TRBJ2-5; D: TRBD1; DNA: TGCGCCAGCAGCGGGACAGGGATCAACCAAGAGACCCAGTACTTC; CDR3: CASSGTGINQETQYF
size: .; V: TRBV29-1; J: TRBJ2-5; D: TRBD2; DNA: TGCAGCGTTGAAGATCTCGCGGGGGGAGAGCAGTGGGACCCAGAGACCCAGTACTTC; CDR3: CSVEDLAGGEQWDPETQYF
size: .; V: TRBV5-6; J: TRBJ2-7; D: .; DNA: TGTGCCAGCAGCTCGGGGAGATACGAGCAGTACTTC; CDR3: CASSSGRYEQYF
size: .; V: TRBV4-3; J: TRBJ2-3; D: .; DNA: TGCGCCAGCAGCCAAGACGAGCATACGCAGTATTTT; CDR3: CASSQDEHTQYF
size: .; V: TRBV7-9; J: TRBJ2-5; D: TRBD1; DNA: TGTGCCAGCAGCCAGAGACAGGGGAACCAGGAGACCCAGTACTTC; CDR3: CASSQRQGNQETQYF
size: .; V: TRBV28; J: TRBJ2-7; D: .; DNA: TGTGCCAGCAGTTTAAGACAGGAGACCTACGAGCAGTACTTC; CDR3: CASSLRQETYEQYF
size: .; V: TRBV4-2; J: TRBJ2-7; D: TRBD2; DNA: TGTGCCAGCAGCTTCTCCTCCGGGACTAGTGCCGAGCAGTACTTC; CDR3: CASSFSSGTSAEQYF
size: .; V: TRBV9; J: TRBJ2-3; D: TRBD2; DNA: TGTGCCAGCAGCGTAGGGCCGACCGGGACTAGCGAAGATACGCAGTATTTT; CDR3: CASSVGPTGTSEDTQYF
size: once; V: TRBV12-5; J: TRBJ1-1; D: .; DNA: TGTGCTAGTGGTTTAAAAATAATAGGTGAAGCTTTCTTT; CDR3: CASGLKIIGEAFF
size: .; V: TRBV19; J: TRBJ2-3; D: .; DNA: TGTGCCAGTAGTATAGATGGCGGGACTGGCACAGATACGCAGTATTTT; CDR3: CASSIDGGTGTDTQYF
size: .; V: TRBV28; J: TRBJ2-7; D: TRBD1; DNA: TGTGCCAGCAGCGTAGGACAGGGACTCTACGAGCAGTACTTC; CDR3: CASSVGQGLYEQYF
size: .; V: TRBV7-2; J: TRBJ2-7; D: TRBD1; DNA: TGTGCCAGCAGCGGGGGACAGAGATCCTACGAGCAGTACTTC; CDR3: CASSGGQRSYEQYF
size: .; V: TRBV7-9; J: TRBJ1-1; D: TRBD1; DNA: TGTGCCAGCAGCCCAGACAGGGGGAACACTGAAGCTTTCTTT; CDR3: CASSPDRGNTEAFF
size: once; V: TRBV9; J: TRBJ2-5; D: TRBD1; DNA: TGTGCCAGCAGCGTAGTGGGGGACAGGAGATATCAAGAGACCCAGTACTTC; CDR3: CASSVVGDRRYQETQYF
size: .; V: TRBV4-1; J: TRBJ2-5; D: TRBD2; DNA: TGCGCCAGCAGCCAAGATCGGACTAGCGGGCAGGAGACCCAGTACTTC; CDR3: CASSQDRTSGQETQYF
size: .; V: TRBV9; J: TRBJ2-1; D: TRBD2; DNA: TGTGCCAGCAGCGTCCCACTAGCGGGAGGGCCCGGCAATGAGCAGTTCTTC; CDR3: CASSVPLAGGPGNEQFF
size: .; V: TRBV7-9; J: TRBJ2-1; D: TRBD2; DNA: TGTGCCGCTAGCGGGGGGAATGAGCAGTTCTTC; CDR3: CAASGGNEQFF
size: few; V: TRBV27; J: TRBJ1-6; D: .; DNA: TGTGCCAGCAGTTTAGGTGATCCTAATTCACCCCTCCACTTT; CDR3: CASSLGDPNSPLHF
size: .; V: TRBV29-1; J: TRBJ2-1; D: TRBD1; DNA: TGCAGCGTTTTAGGACAGGGTTCCTACAATGAGCAGTTCTTC; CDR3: CSVLGQGSYNEQFF
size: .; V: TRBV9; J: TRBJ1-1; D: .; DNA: TGTGCCAGCCGCCCGGCGGGGAAGAACACTGAAGCTTTCTTT; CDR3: CASRPAGKNTEAFF
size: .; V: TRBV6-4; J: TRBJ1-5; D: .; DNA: TGTGCCAGCAGTGACTCAGGGGTGAGGAGCAATCAGCCCCAGCATTTT; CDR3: CASSDSGVRSNQPQHF
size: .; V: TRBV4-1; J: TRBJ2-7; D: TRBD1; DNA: TGCGCCAGCAGCCAGGACAGGGGGATTGGGTACGAGCAGTACTTC; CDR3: CASSQDRGIGYEQYF
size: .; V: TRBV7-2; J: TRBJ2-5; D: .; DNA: TGTGCCAGCAGCTTATGGGCAGGAGAGACCCAGTACTTC; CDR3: CASSLWAGETQYF
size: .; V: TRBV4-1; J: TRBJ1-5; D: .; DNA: TGCGCCAGCAGCCCAGAGGAGGCAGACAATCAGCCCCAGCATTTT; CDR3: CASSPEEADNQPQHF
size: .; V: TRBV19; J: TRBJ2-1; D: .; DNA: TGTGCCAGTAGTATAGTCCCAGAATGGGGGGGCGAGCAGTTCTTC; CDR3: CASSIVPEWGGEQFF
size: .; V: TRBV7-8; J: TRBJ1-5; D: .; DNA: TGTGCCAGCAGCCCCCCAAACGATCAGCCCCAGCATTTT; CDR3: CASSPPNDQPQHF
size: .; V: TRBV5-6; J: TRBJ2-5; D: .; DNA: TGTGCCAGCAGCCGAATACTCGGGGCCCAAGAGACCCAGTACTTC; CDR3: CASSRILGAQETQYF
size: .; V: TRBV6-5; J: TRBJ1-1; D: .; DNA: TGTGCCAGCGAGGGCCAAATGAACACTGAAGCTTTCTTT; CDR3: CASEGQMNTEAFF
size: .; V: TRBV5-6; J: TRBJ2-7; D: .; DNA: TGTGCCAGCAGCCGCGGAGGGGATCCATACGAGCAGTACTTC; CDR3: CASSRGGDPYEQYF
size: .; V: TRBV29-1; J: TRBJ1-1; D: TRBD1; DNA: TGCAGCGTTGAAGATAGGGACAGGGAGGCTGAAGCTTTCTTT; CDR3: CSVEDRDREAEAFF
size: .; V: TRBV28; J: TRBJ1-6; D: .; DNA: TGTGCCAGCAGTTTCGAGAAATCACCCCTCCACTTT; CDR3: CASSFEKSPLHF
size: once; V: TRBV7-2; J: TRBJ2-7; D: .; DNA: TGTGCCAGCAGCTTTGCGGGCGAGCAGTACTTC; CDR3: CASSFAGEQYF
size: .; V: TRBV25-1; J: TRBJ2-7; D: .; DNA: TGTGCCAGCAGCTATTACTACGAGCAGTACTTC; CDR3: CASSYYYEQYF
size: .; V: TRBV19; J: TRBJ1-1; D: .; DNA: TGTGCCAGTAGTGCCGGACAGAACACTGAAGCTTTCTTT; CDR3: CASSAGQNTEAFF
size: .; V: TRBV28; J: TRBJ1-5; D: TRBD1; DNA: TGTGCCAGCTCGGTGGGACAGGGTAGGGTGGGCAATCAGCCCCAGCATTTT; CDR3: CASSVGQGRVGNQPQHF
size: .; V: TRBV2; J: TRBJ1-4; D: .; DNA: TGTGCCAGCGGTTTAGGGGGGCGGGAAAAACTGTTTTTT; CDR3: CASGLGGREKLFF
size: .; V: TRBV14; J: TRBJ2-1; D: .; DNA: TGTGCCAGCAGCCAAGAAATTGGTTTTCTTGGGGGACTTCACAATGAGCAGTTCTTC; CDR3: CASSQEIGFLGGLHNEQFF
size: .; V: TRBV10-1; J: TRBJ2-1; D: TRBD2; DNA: TGCGCCAGCAGCGTTAGCGGGAGGGCCGATTACAATGAGCAGTTCTTC; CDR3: CASSVSGRADYNEQFF
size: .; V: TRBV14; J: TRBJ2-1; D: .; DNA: TGTGCCAGCAGCCCAACAGGGCATCTCTCGGACAATGAGCAGTTCTTC; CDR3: CASSPTGHLSDNEQFF
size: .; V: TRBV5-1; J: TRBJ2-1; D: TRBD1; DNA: TGCGCCAGCAGTTACCCGGGACAGGGTTCATATGAGCAGTTCTTC; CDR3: CASSYPGQGSYEQFF
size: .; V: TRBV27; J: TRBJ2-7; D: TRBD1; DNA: TGTGCCAGCAGTTACGGGACAGGGAGTTACGAGCAGTACTTC; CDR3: CASSYGTGSYEQYF
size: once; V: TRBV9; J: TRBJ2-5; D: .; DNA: TGTGCCAGCAGCGCGTGGCAGAACCAAGAGACCCAGTACTTC; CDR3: CASSAWQNQETQYF
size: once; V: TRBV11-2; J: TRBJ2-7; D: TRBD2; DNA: TGTGCCAGCAGCTTAGTAACGGGAGGTCGTGAGCAGTACTTC; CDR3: CASSLVTGGREQYF
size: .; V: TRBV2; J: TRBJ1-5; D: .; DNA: TGTGCCAGCAGTGTGAGGGGAGATAGCAATCAGCCCCAGCATTTT; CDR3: CASSVRGDSNQPQHF
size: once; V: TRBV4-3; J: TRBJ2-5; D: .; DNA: TGCGCCAGCAGCCAAGGGGCGCAGCGTGGCGAAGAGACCCAGTACTTC; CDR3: CASSQGAQRGEETQYF
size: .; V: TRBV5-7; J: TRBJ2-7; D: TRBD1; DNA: TGTGCCAGCAGCTTTGGGGGGGGACAGGGAAGAAGGGAGTACTTC; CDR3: CASSFGGGQGRREYF
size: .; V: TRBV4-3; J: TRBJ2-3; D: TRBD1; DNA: TGCGCCAGCAGCCAAGATCTGGGGACAGGGATCACAGATACGCAGTATTTT; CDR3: CASSQDLGTGITDTQYF
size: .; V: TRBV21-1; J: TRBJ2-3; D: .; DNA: TGTGCCAGCAGCAAACGGACAGGGTTGAGCACAGATACGCAGTATTTT; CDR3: CASSKRTGLSTDTQYF
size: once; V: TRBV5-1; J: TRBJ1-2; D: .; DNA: TGCGCCAGCAGCCCGGACAGCTATGGCTACACCTTC; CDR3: CASSPDSYGYTF
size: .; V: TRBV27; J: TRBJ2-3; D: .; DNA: TGTGCCAGCAGTTTATCACCCTTTACAGATACGCAGTATTTT; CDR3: CASSLSPFTDTQYF